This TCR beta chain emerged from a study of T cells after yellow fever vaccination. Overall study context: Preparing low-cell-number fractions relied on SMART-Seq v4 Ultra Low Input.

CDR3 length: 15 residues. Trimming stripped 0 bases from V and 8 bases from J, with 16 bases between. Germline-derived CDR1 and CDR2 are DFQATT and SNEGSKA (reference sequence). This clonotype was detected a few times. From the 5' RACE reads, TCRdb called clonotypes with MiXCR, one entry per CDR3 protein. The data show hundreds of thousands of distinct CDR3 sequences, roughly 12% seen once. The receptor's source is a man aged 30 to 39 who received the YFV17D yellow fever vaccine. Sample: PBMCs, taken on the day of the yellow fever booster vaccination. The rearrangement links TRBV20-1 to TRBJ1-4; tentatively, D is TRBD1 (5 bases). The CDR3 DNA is TGCAGTGCTAGAGATCCCGGGGGAGGGACGGAAAAACTGTTTTTT. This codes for CSARDPGGGTEKLFF.